This T cell receptor beta chain emerged from a study of CD4+ T cells in melanoma. Sequenced by immunoSEQ multiplex PCR; TCRdb stores in-frame clones only, minus some. Found here are more than 20,000 clones, roughly 78% of them singletons; the top ten hold more than 7.5%. Trimming left V 3 bases short and J 11 bases short, with 14 bases between. Germline V gene sequence: CDR1 GTSNPN, CDR2 SVGIG (reference sequence). The CDR3 extends over 13 amino acids. This clone came up a few times. The chain uses TRBV30 and TRBJ1-6; D gene ambiguous. The source is a human donor with melanoma. The CDR3: CAWRKTTVPPLHF. The DNA of the CDR3 is TGTGCCTGGAGAAAAACCACAGTCCCACCCCTCCACTTT.